The next 28 T cell receptor beta chains were all read from a single sample in a study of control samples from healthy donors and cancer patients. Sequencing used immunoSEQ multiplex PCR; TCRdb keeps in-frame clones, though not all of them. The sample records approximately 170,000 clones, 93% being singletons. The sequencing sample was made of blood. All receptors derive from a woman aged 55-75 years in good health.

The CDR3 region is CASSVTGALGSEAFF. The DNA of the CDR3 is TGCGCCAGCAGCGTGACAGGGGCCTTAGGGTCTGAAGCTTTCTTT. J is TRBJ1-1 and V is TRBV5-1, with 8 bases fitting TRBD1. The junction had 11 bases not matched to a gene; V was cut back by 4 bases and J by 6 bases. The CDR3 totals 15 residues. Germline loops: CDR1 SGHRS, CDR2 YFSETQ. The full variable domain, in which reference TRBV5-1 and TRBJ1-1 provide the parts outside the CDR3, is KAGVTQTPRYLIKTRGQQVTLSCSPISGHRSVSWYQQTPGQGLQFLFEYFSETQRNKGNFPGRFSGRQFSNSRSEMNVSTLELGDSALYLCASSVTGALGSEAFFGQGTRLTVV.

This chain links TRBV29-1 with TRBJ2-7; D ambiguous. The V gene lost 4 bases and the J gene lost 3 bases, with 13 bases spanning the gap. In germline, CDR1 is SQVTM, CDR2 ANQGSEA. The CDR3 spans 13 residues. The CDR3 protein is CSVGAATFYEQYF. In DNA, the CDR3 is TGCAGCGTTGGGGCGGCGACGTTCTACGAGCAGTACTTC.

The J gene is TRBJ1-4, the V gene TRBV10-3; the D gene is possibly TRBD1 (6 bases). The CDR3 runs to 17 residues. Germline V gene lookup returns CDR1 ENHRY and CDR2 SYGVKD. V was shortened by 3 bases and J by 8 bases, with 22 bases between the two germline ends. Here the CDR3 DNA reads TGTGCCATCAGTGACACCCGGAGCGGGGGGCGCGGAGAAAAACTGTTTTTT. It yields the protein CAISDTRSGGRGEKLFF.

V usage is TRBV7-9 and J usage is TRBJ2-1; 8 nucleotides align to TRBD1. Germline V lookup: CDR1 SEHNR, CDR2 FQNEAQ (reference sequence). The CDR3 consists of 16 residues. J lost 3 bases, V lost 4 bases, and 8 bases had no gene match. The CDR3 DNA reads TGTGCCAGCAGCTCTAAGACAGGGGCGTTCTACAATGAGCAGTTCTTC. It is translated as CASSSKTGAFYNEQFF.

A note on this clone: This is likely a read error, given that the CDR3 carries no conserved phenylalanine or tryptophan at its end. The limits of the CDR3 on the DNA are not certain, so only TCRdb's listed CDR3 is given. V and J are TRBV7-9 and TRBJ1-1. CDR1 SEHNR and CDR2 FQNEAQ come from the germline V gene (reference sequence). The CDR3 spans 8 amino acids, including both terminal residues. CDR3 amino acids: CASSDLRG.

V is TRBV6-2 or TRBV6-3 and J is TRBJ2-1; D may match TRBD1 or TRBD2 (5 bases each). Trimming removed 4 bases at V and 12 bases at J, with 16 bases between. The CDR3 extends over 13 amino acids. Germline CDR1 reads MNHEY; CDR2 reads SVGEGT. The CDR3 protein is CASSFAGAPGQFF. CDR3 DNA: TGTGCCAGCAGTTTCGCCGGGGCCCCGGGGCAGTTCTTC.

The genes are TRBV21-1 and TRBJ1-1. TRBV21-1 has pseudogene status. This CDR3 has 16 amino acids. CDR3 amino acids: CASSTNPEGGETEAFF. Written as DNA, the CDR3 is TGTGCCAGCAGCACGAACCCGGAGGGGGGGGAGACTGAAGCTTTCTTT.

The count of this clone is one. This chain joins TRBV5-6 and TRBJ2-5, with a tentative D call TRBD2 (5 bases). The CDR3 is 14 amino acids. Trimming removed 2 bases at V and 5 bases at J, with 13 bases between. Germline V CDR1 and CDR2: SGHDT, YYEEEE. CDR3 DNA sequence: TGTGCCAGCAGCTTAACGGGGTCAGGCGAGACCCAGTACTTC. This codes for CASSLTGSGETQYF.

V and J are TRBV4-2 and TRBJ2-2; 9 bases agree with TRBD1. The CDR3 loop spans 17 amino acids. The V and J ends lost 3 bases and 1 base, in that order; junction bases with no gene match: 6. Germline V CDR1 and CDR2: LGHNA, YNFKEQ. CDR3 DNA: TGTGCCAGCAGCCAGATGGGGACAGGGATGAACACCGGGGAGCTGTTTTTT. It yields the protein CASSQMGTGMNTGELFF.

The chain links TRBV2 to TRBJ2-1; D uncertain. Looked up from germline, CDR1 is SNHLY and CDR2 is FYNNEI. CDR3 size: 11 residues. V was cut by 4 bases and J by 10 bases, with 8 bases left in between. The CDR3 reads CASSGSSEQFF. For the CDR3, the DNA is TGTGCCAGCAGTGGTAGCTCGGAGCAGTTCTTC.

The V and J genes are TRBV30 and TRBJ1-4; D uncertain. The CDR3 loop spans 13 amino acids. V was shortened by 2 bases and J by 8 bases, with 12 bases between the two germline ends. The V gene's germline CDR1 is GTSNPN and CDR2 SVGIG (reference sequence). CDR3 DNA sequence: TGTGCCTGGAGTCGAGGAGCGGGAGAAAAACTGTTTTTT. It is translated as CAWSRGAGEKLFF.

CDR3 sequence reads: CASRARLAGGVTDTQYF. The CDR3 DNA sequence: TGTGCCAGCAGGGCCAGACTAGCGGGGGGGGTAACAGATACGCAGTATTTT. The rearrangement links TRBV27 to TRBJ2-3, with 14 bases that match TRBD2. CDR3 length equals 17 residues. J lost 3 bases, V lost 6 bases, and 8 bases had no gene match. Germline values: CDR1 MNHEY, CDR2 SMNVEV (reference sequence).

The V gene is TRBV25-1, the J gene TRBJ2-3; D is uncertain. The CDR3 has 13 amino acids. V lost 4 bases and J 5 bases, leaving 10 bases between the germline ends. CDR1 and CDR2 from the germline V gene are MGHDK and SYGVNS. CDR3 region: CASSGQTKDTQYF. CDR3 DNA sequence: TGTGCCAGCAGTGGCCAGACGAAAGATACGCAGTATTTT.

This rearrangement joins TRBV6-5 to TRBJ1-3, with D uncertain. The germline V and J ends were trimmed by 0 bases and 4 bases, with 10 bases remaining between them. The CDR3 is made up of 15 amino acids. Per germline, CDR1 MNHEY and CDR2 SVGAGI. CDR3 sequence: CASSYSTVAGNTIYF. CDR3 coding DNA: TGTGCCAGCAGTTACTCCACAGTAGCCGGAAACACCATATATTTT.

The chain recombines TRBV7-9 with TRBJ1-4, with D unresolved. The ends were cut back, 1 base at V and 8 bases at J, with 11 bases in the middle. This CDR3 has 14 residues. Germline-derived CDR1 and CDR2 are SEHNR and FQNEAQ (reference sequence). In DNA, the CDR3 is TGTGCCAGCAGCTTAGGAGGGCAGAACGAAAAACTGTTTTTT. Protein sequence: CASSLGGQNEKLFF.

The chain carries TRBV4-3 and TRBJ2-5; tentative D call: TRBD1 (5 bases). Germline CDR1 reads LGHNA; CDR2 reads YSLEER. The CDR3 is made up of 15 amino acids. Trimming cost V 3 bases and J 5 bases, with 16 bases left between them. CDR3 protein: CASSHRGRVEETQYF. As DNA, the CDR3 is TGCGCCAGCAGCCATAGAGGCAGGGTGGAGGAGACCCAGTACTTC.

The rearrangement links TRBV3-1 (or the pseudogene TRBV3-2) to TRBJ2-7; 9 positions match TRBD2. This CDR3 is 21 amino acids long. The V gene end was trimmed by 1 base and the J gene end by 1 base; junction bases not matched to a gene: 20. Germline CDR1 and CDR2: LGHDT and YNNKEL (reference sequence). CDR3 DNA: TGTGCCAGCAGCCAAGTTTCGAGGGGCCTAGGCGGGGGGGCTTTTTCCTACGAGCAGTACTTC. It specifies CASSQVSRGLGGGAFSYEQYF.

V is TRBV10-1 and J is TRBJ2-1; 8 nucleotides line up with TRBD1. The V gene end was trimmed by 5 bases and the J gene end by 5 bases; junction bases not matched to a gene: 11. The germline gives CDR1 WNHNN, CDR2 SYGVQD (reference sequence). This CDR3 contains 16 residues. Written as DNA, the CDR3 is TGCGCCAGCAGTCCTCTACCGGACAGGGTGGACAATGAGCAGTTCTTC. Translation: CASSPLPDRVDNEQFF.

The V and J genes are TRBV7-8 and TRBJ1-1; D is uncertain. Germline V lookup: CDR1 SGHVS, CDR2 FQNEAQ. The length of the CDR3 is 15 residues. V gave up 2 bases and J gave up 4 bases, with 14 bases separating them. The CDR3 is CASSLMWDRITEAFF. The DNA of the CDR3 is TGTGCCAGCAGCTTAATGTGGGATAGAATCACTGAAGCTTTCTTT.

The V and J genes are TRBV7-6 and TRBJ2-5; weak D call: TRBD1 (6 bases). V lost 5 bases and J 5 bases, leaving 21 bases between the germline ends. Germline V gene sequence: CDR1 SGHVS, CDR2 FNYEAQ. CDR3 length: 16 residues. The CDR3 spells CASSLGAQGPGETQYF. CDR3 DNA sequence: TGTGCCAGCAGCCTGGGGGCACAGGGACCTGGGGAGACCCAGTACTTC. Full variable domain (rest looked up from reference TRBV7-6 and TRBJ2-5): GAGVSQSPRYKVTKRGQDVALRCDPISGHVSLYWYRQALGQGPEFLTYFNYEAQQDKSGLPNDRFSAERPEGSISTLTIQRTEQRDSAMYRCASSLGAQGPGETQYFGPGTRLLVL.

The chain recombines TRBV24-1 with TRBJ2-5; TRBD1 aligns across 8 bases. V dropped 3 bases and J dropped 4; count of bases not matched to a gene: 6. Germline V CDR1 and CDR2: KGHDR, SFDVKD. The CDR3 extends over 15 amino acids. The CDR3 DNA reads as TGTGCCACCAGTGATGGGTCGACAGGGGCAGAGACCCAGTACTTC. Amino acid sequence: CATSDGSTGAETQYF.

This clone was detected a few times. This chain connects TRBV12-3 or TRBV12-4 to TRBJ2-3, with D unclear. The V end was cut by 6 bases, the J end by 2 bases, with 6 bases between. The CDR3 has 12 residues. The CDR3 loop reads CASSQNTDTQYF. The CDR3 nucleotides are TGTGCCAGCAGCCAGAACACAGATACGCAGTATTTT.

This clone was counted once. The chain employs TRBV12-3 or TRBV12-4 and TRBJ1-1; perhaps TRBD1 as D (5 bases). The CDR3 consists of 13 residues. The ends were cut back, 5 bases at V and 2 bases at J, with 9 bases in the middle. In nucleotides, the CDR3 is TGTGCCAGCAGTCCGACAGCTAACACTGAAGCTTTCTTT. Its translation is CASSPTANTEAFF.

This chain uses TRBV19 with TRBJ1-2, with TRBD1 as a possible D gene (6 bases). The germline CDR1 and CDR2 sequences are LNHDA and SQIVND (reference sequence). Between the trimmed V and J ends, which lost 6 bases and 4 bases, there was a span of 15 bases. The CDR3 runs to 14 residues. Here the CDR3 reads CASRGQLGAYGYTF. CDR3 nucleotide sequence: TGTGCCAGTAGAGGACAGCTTGGGGCCTATGGCTACACCTTC.

The V call is TRBV7-2, the J call TRBJ2-5; D is perhaps TRBD2 (5 bases). V was pared by 2 bases and J by 5 bases, with 12 bases between. The CDR3 has 14 residues. Germline V CDR1 and CDR2: SGHTA, FQGNSA. The chain's CDR3 is CASSLYGRRETQYF. The CDR3 DNA is TGTGCCAGCAGCTTATATGGGCGGAGGGAGACCCAGTACTTC.

This clone was found once. The rearrangement joins TRBV4-3 to TRBJ1-3, with unresolved D. This CDR3 is 12 amino acids long. The V end lost 7 bases, the J end lost 4 bases, and 8 bases lay between the germline ends. Germline CDR1 and CDR2: LGHNA and YSLEER. The CDR3 spells CASKSSGNTIYF. For the CDR3, the DNA is TGCGCCAGCAAAAGTAGCGGAAACACCATATATTTT.

In this sample, this clone turned up many times. In DNA form, the CDR3 reads TGCAGCGTTGAACCCGGGACAGGTAATGAAGCTTTCTTT. Translated, it gives CSVEPGTGNEAFF. The V gene is TRBV29-1, the J gene TRBJ1-1; TRBD1 aligns across 8 bases. Germline CDR1 is SQVTM and CDR2 is ANQGSEA. Trimming at V came to 2 bases and at J to 7 bases, leaving 6 bases not matched to a gene. This CDR3 spans 13 amino acids.

Only one count was recorded for this clone. The chain employs TRBV21-1 and TRBJ2-7. TRBV21-1 is a known pseudogene. This CDR3 is 15 amino acids long. The CDR3 coding sequence is TGTGCCAGCAGCTTGACTTCCGGGACGACCTACGAGCAGTACTTC. Translated: CASSLTSGTTYEQYF.